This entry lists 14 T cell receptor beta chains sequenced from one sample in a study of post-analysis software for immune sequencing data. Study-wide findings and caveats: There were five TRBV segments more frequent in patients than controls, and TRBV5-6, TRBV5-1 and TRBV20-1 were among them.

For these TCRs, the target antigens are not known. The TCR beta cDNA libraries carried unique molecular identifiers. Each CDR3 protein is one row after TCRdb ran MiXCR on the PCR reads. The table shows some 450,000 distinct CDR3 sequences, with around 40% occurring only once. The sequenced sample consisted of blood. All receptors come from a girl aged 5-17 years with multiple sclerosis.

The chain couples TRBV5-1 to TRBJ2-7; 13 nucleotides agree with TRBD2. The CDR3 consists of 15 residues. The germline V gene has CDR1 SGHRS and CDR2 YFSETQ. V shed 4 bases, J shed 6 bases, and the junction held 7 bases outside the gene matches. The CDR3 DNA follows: TGCGCCAGCAGCCCTCGGACTAGCGGGAGTGGCGAGCAGTACTTC. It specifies CASSPRTSGSGEQYF.

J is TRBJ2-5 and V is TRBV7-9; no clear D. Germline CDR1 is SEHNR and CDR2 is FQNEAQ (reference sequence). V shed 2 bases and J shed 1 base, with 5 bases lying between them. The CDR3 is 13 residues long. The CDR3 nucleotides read TGTGCCAGCAGCTTATTGGCCCAAGAGACCCAGTACTTC. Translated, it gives CASSLLAQETQYF.

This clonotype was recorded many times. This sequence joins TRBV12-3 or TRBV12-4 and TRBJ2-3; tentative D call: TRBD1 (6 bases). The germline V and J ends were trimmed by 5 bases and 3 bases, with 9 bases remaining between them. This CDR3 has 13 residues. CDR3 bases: TGTGCCAGCAGTCTCGGACAGACAGATACGCAGTATTTT. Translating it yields CASSLGQTDTQYF.

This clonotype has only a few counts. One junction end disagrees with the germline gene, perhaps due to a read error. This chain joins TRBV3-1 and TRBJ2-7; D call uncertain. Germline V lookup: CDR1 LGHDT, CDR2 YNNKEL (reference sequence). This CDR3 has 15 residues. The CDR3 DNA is TGTGCCTGCAGCCAAGATTGGGCCAGAGCCTACGAGCAGTACTTC. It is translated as CACSQDWARAYEQYF.

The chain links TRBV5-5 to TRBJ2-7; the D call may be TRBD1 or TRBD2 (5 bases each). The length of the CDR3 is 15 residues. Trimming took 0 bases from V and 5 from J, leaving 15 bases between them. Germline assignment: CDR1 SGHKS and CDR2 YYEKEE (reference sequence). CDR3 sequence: CASSLVGPLAHEQYF. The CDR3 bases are TGTGCCAGCAGCTTGGTGGGACCCCTGGCCCACGAGCAGTACTTC.

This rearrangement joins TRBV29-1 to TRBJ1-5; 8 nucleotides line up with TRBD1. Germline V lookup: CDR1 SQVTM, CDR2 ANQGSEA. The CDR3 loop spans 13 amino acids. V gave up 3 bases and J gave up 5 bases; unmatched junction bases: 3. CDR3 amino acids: CSVEETGDQPQHF. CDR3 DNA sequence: TGCAGCGTTGAGGAGACAGGGGATCAGCCCCAGCATTTT.

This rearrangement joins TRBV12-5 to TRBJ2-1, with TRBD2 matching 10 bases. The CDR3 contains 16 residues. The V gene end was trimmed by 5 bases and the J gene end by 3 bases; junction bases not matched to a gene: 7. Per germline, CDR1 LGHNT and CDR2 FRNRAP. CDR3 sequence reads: CASGIGLAEFYNEQFF. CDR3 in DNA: TGTGCTAGTGGTATAGGACTAGCGGAATTCTACAATGAGCAGTTCTTC.

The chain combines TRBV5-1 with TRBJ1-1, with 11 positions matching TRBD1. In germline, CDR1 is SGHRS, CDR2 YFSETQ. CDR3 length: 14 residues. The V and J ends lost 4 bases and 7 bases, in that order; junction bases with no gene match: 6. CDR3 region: CASSAGQGAFEAFF. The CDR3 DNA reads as TGCGCCAGCAGCGCCGGACAGGGGGCTTTTGAAGCTTTCTTT.

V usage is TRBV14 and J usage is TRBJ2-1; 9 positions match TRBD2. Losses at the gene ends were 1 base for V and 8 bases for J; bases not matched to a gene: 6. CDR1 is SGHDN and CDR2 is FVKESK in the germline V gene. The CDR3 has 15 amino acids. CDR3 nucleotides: TGTGCCAGCAGCCAAGGCGTAGCGGGAGTGGATGAGCAGTTCTTC. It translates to CASSQGVAGVDEQFF.

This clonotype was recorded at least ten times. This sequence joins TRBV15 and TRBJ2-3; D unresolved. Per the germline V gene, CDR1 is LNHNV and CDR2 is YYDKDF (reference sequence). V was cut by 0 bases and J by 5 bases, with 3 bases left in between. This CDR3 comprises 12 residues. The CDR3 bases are TGTGCCACCAGCAGAGATGTAGATACGCAGTATTTT. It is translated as CATSRDVDTQYF. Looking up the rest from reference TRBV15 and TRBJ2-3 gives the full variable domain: DAMVIQNPRYQVTQFGKPVTLSCSQTLNHNVMYWYQQKSSQAPKLLFHYYDKDFNNEADTPDNFQSRRPNTSFCFLDIRSPGLGDTAMYLCATSRDVDTQYFGPGTRLTVL.

DNA of the CDR3: TGTGCCACCAGTGATTTATCGTCCAGGGAGGGCACCGGGGAGCTGTTTTTT. Its translation: CATSDLSSREGTGELFF. The chain has TRBV24-1 and TRBJ2-2, with 7 bases aligning to TRBD2. CDR1 is KGHDR, CDR2 SFDVKD, per germline. This CDR3 is built from 17 residues. J gave up 4 bases and V 1 base, and 8 bases lay outside the gene matches.

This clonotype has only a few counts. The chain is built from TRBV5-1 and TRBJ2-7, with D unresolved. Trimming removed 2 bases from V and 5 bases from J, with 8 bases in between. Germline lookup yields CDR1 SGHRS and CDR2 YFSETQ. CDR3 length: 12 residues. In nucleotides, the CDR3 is TGCGCCAGCAGCTTTGAATTTGACGAGCAGTACTTC. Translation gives CASSFEFDEQYF.

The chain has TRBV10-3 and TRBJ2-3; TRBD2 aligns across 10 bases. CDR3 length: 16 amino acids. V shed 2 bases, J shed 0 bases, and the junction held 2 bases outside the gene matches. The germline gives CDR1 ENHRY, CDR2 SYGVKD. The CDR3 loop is CAISEPGLASTDTQYF. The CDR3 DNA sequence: TGTGCCATCAGTGAGCCGGGACTAGCGAGCACAGATACGCAGTATTTT.

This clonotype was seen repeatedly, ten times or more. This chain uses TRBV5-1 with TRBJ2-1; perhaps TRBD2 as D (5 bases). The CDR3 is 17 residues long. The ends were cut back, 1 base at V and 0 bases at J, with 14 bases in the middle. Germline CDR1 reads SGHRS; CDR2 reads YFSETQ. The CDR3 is CASSLYLVSGSYNEQFF. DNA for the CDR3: TGCGCCAGCAGCTTGTACCTCGTCAGCGGCTCCTACAATGAGCAGTTCTTC.